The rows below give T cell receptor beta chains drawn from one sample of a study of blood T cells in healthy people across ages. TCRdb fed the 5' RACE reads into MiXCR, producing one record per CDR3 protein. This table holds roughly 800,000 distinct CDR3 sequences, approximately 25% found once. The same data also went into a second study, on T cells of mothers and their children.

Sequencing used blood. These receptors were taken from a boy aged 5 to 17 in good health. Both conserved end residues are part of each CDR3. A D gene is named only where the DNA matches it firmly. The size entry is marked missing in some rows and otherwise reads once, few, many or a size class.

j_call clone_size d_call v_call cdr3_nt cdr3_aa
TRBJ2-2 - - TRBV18 TGTGCCGGCTCACCAAGTAGACAGTCGAACACCGGGGAGCTGTTTTTT CAGSPSRQSNTGELFF
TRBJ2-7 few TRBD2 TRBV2 TGTGCCAGCAGTCCACAGAGCGGGGGGGCCTACGAGCAGTACTTC CASSPQSGGAYEQYF
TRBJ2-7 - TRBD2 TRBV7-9 TGTGCCAGCAGCTCCAGGACTAGCGGGAGGGACTCCTACGAGCAGTACTTC CASSSRTSGRDSYEQYF
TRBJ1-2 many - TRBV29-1 TGCAGCGTTGAACCTGGCGTCTTC CSVEPGVF
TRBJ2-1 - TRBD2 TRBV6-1 TGTGCCGTCATTGCCGGGACTAGCGGCTACAATGAGCAGTTCTTC CAVIAGTSGYNEQFF
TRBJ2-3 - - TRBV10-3 TGTGCCATCAGTGTGGACGGAGATACGCAGTATTTT CAISVDGDTQYF
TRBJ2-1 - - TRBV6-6 TGTGCCAGCAGTTACTCTAGCTGGGAGCAGTTCTTC CASSYSSWEQFF
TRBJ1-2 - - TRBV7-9 TGTGCCAGCAGTTTAGAAATTAACTATGGTTACACCTTC CASSLEINYGYTF
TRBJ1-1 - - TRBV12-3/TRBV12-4 TGTGCCAGCAGTTTAGGTGGGACCTACCTTGGGGCTTTCTTT CASSLGGTYLGAFF
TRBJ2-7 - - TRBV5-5 TGTGCCAGCAATTTGGGGACTGAACTTGGCTCCTACGAGCAGTACTTC CASNLGTELGSYEQYF
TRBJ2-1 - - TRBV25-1 TGTGCCAGCAGTGAATCTCGGGCGGGTCGCTATGAGCAGTTCTTC CASSESRAGRYEQFF
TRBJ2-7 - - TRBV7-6 TGTGCCAGCAGCTTAGAGTCTGGAAGCTCCTACGAGCAGTACTTC CASSLESGSSYEQYF
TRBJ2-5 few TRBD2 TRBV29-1 TGCAGCGTTGTACCTCCGCTACTAGCGGGACAAGAGACCCAGTACTTC CSVVPPLLAGQETQYF
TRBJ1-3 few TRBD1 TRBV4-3 TGCGCCAGCAGTGCGGACAGGGGCCCTGGAAACACCATATATTTT CASSADRGPGNTIYF
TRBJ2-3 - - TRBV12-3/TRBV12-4 TGTGCCAGCAGGGCCCCAGGGTTTCCAGATACGCAGTATTTT CASRAPGFPDTQYF
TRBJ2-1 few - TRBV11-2 TGTGCCAGCAGCCTAGGGAAGCCCCAGGAGCAGTTCTTC CASSLGKPQEQFF
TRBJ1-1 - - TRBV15 TGTGCCACCAGCAGAGTGGAATCCCCTCGGGCCGAAGCTTTCTTT CATSRVESPRAEAFF
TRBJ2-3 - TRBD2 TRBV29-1 TGCAGCGTGGTGGGACTAGCGGAAATCACAGATACGCAGTATTTT CSVVGLAEITDTQYF
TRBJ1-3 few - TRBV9 TGTGCCAGCAGCCCGGACCCGGGCCCCTCTGGAAACACCATATATTTT CASSPDPGPSGNTIYF
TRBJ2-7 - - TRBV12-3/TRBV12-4 TGTGCCAGCAGGGCAGGGGATCTGGGGGAGCAGTACTTC CASRAGDLGEQYF